Sequencing of this TCR beta chain was carried out in a study of CD8+CD57+ T cells in acquired aplastic anemia. For this clonotype: The antigen remains undetermined.

The template used for profiling TCR beta VDJ and CDR3 was genomic DNA. One entry per CDR3 protein, called by TCRdb with MiXCR from the reads. This sample yields over 150,000 distinct CDR3 sequences, of which less than 60% are seen a single time; roughly 12% belongs to the top ten. Sequenced patients had shown CD8+CD57+ cell expansion by flow cytometry. The cohort consisted entirely of patients having severe acquired aplastic anemia. When blood sampling took place, the patients had received no therapy. Germline V gene lookup returns CDR1 SGHAT and CDR2 FQDESV (reference sequence). V lost 5 bases to trimming and J lost 5 bases; unmatched junction nucleotides: 10. This CDR3 is built from 15 residues. General observations from the study: In CD8+ cells, Simpson's diversity showed no significant difference between patients and controls. Patients and controls were found to share over 25 CD8+ CDR3 sequences.

This receptor was obtained from a human donor with aplastic anemia. Sequenced input: sorted CD4+, CD8+, or CD8+CD57+ T cells (not recorded which) from PBMCs. This sequence joins TRBV11-1 and TRBJ2-7; 9 nucleotides match TRBD1. In nucleotides, the CDR3 is TGTGCCAGCAGCCCCTCGGGACAGGGAAATAACGAGCAGTACTTC. Protein: CASSPSGQGNNEQYF.